The rows below give T cell receptor beta chains drawn from one sample of a study of shared clonotypes between healthy human individuals. Clones were sequenced by immunoSEQ multiplex PCR, and TCRdb holds only the in-frame ones, with some missing. Of roughly 1,600,000 clones listed, around 98.5% were seen once; the top ten hold roughly 0.36%. Sequencing was carried out using naive CD4+ T cells sorted from blood. Receptor source: a man in his thirties or forties in good health. Each CDR3 is given with its conserved first and last residue. The D gene is left open where the match is weak. Clone size, where shown, is once, few, many, or a class for clones that have expanded.

abundance | len | d_gene | j_gene | v_gene | CDR3aa | CDR3nt
NA | 14 | NA | TRBJ2-7 | TRBV29-1 | CSVELAGGINEQYF | TGCAGCGTTGAGTTGGCCGGCGGGATTAACGAGCAGTACTTC
NA | 20 | TRBD1 | TRBJ2-4 | TRBV4-1 | CASSQVTVGTGVGAKNIQYF | TGCGCCAGCAGCCAAGTCACCGTTGGGACAGGGGTTGGGGCCAAAAACATTCAGTACTTC
NA | 15 | NA | TRBJ1-3 | TRBV5-4 | CASSREPSSGNTIYF | TGTGCCAGCAGCCGGGAGCCGAGCTCTGGAAACACCATATATTTT
NA | 15 | TRBD2 | TRBJ2-1 | TRBV18 | CASSPKAGGYNEQFF | TGTGCCAGCTCACCGAAAGCGGGAGGTTACAATGAGCAGTTCTTC
NA | 15 | NA | TRBJ2-4 | TRBV7-2 | CASSREWVAKNIQYF | TGTGCCAGCAGCAGAGAGTGGGTAGCCAAAAACATTCAGTACTTC
NA | 15 | NA | TRBJ2-7 | TRBV19 | CASSQQGTPYYEQYF | TGTGCCAGTAGTCAACAGGGAACCCCTTACTACGAGCAGTACTTC
NA | 15 | NA | TRBJ2-7 | TRBV5-4 | CASSLELAGRGEQYF | TGTGCCAGCAGCTTAGAACTAGCCGGGAGAGGCGAGCAGTACTTC
NA | 16 | NA | TRBJ1-1 | TRBV21-1 | CASSTTGGATNTEAFF | TGTGCCAGCAGCACGACAGGGGGCGCGACGAACACTGAAGCTTTCTTT
NA | 19 | TRBD1 | TRBJ2-6 | TRBV4-3 | CASSSRTGGAKSGANVLTF | TGCGCCAGCAGCTCACGGACAGGGGGCGCAAAGTCTGGGGCCAACGTCCTGACTTTC
NA | 13 | NA | TRBJ2-1 | TRBV18 | CATTPSSYNEQFF | TGTGCAACCACGCCGAGCTCCTACAATGAGCAGTTCTTC
NA | 16 | NA | TRBJ2-7 | TRBV18 | CASSPLGSSPSNEQYF | TGTGCCAGCTCACCACTGGGATCCAGCCCCTCCAACGAGCAGTACTTC
NA | 14 | NA | TRBJ1-4 | TRBV5-5 | CASSLAVRAEKLFF | TGTGCCAGCAGCTTGGCAGTACGGGCTGAAAAACTGTTTTTT
once | 14 | NA | TRBJ1-1 | TRBV29-1 | CSVRPRGLGTEAFF | TGCAGCGTTCGCCCCCGGGGGCTGGGGACTGAAGCTTTCTTT
NA | 13 | NA | TRBJ2-3 | TRBV15 | CATSNGGTDTQYF | TGTGCCACCAGTAACGGGGGCACAGATACGCAGTATTTT
once | 17 | TRBD2 | TRBJ2-3 | TRBV4-1 | CASSRDRLAGGTDTQYF | TGCGCCAGCAGCCGGGACCGACTAGCGGGAGGCACAGATACGCAGTATTTT
NA | 16 | NA | TRBJ2-1 | TRBV15 | CATSRDMAGSYNEQFF | TGTGCCACCAGCAGAGATATGGCAGGGTCGTACAATGAGCAGTTCTTC
NA | 16 | NA | TRBJ1-4 | TRBV19 | CASKGGLSGPNEKLFF | TGTGCCAGTAAAGGAGGGCTTTCGGGTCCTAATGAAAAACTGTTTTTT
NA | 15 | TRBD1 | TRBJ2-1 | TRBV5-4 | CASSVTGGSYNEQFF | TGTGCCAGCAGCGTGACAGGGGGCTCCTACAATGAGCAGTTCTTC
NA | 13 | NA | TRBJ1-2 | TRBV6-1 | CASSRGGLGDYTF | TGTGCCAGCAGCCGGGGCGGGCTCGGTGACTACACCTTC
NA | 11 | NA | TRBJ2-7 | TRBV18 | CASTTLDEQYF | TGTGCCAGCACAACGTTGGACGAGCAGTACTTC
NA | 14 | NA | TRBJ1-3 | TRBV9 | CASSVDRIGNTIYF | TGTGCCAGCAGCGTAGACAGGATAGGAAACACCATATATTTT
NA | 16 | TRBD2 | TRBJ2-3 | TRBV4-1 | CASSQGLAGVTDTQYF | TGCGCCAGCAGCCAAGGACTAGCGGGAGTCACAGATACGCAGTATTTT
NA | 16 | TRBD1 | TRBJ1-2 | TRBV5-5 | CASSLGRGSFNYGYTF | TGTGCCAGCAGCTTGGGCAGGGGGTCCTTTAACTATGGCTACACCTTC
NA | 16 | TRBD1 | TRBJ1-5 | TRBV4-1 | CASSQDADRNNQPQHF | TGCGCCAGCAGCCAAGATGCGGACAGGAACAATCAGCCCCAGCATTTT
NA | 15 | TRBD2 | TRBJ2-7 | TRBV7-2 | CASSLEPAGGYEQYF | TGTGCCAGCAGCTTAGAACCAGCGGGAGGGTACGAGCAGTACTTC
NA | 13 | TRBD2 | TRBJ2-7 | TRBV27 | CASRTSGHYEQYF | TGTGCCAGCAGAACTAGCGGGCACTACGAGCAGTACTTC
once | 15 | TRBD2 | TRBJ2-5 | TRBV7-9 | CASSLAGLAGETQYF | TGTGCCAGCAGCTTAGCGGGACTAGCGGGGGAGACCCAGTACTTC